The T cell receptor beta chain described here comes from a study of blood T cell repertoires in COVID-19. On the study more broadly: Nucleic acid was either cDNA or gDNA, and it came from T cells, B-cell-depleted T cells, or PBMCs.

The CDR3 has 13 amino acids. V shed 5 bases and J shed 7 bases, with 15 bases lying between them. CDR1 is GTSNPN, CDR2 SVGIG, per germline (reference sequence). TCRdb keeps only in-frame clones here, not all; method: immunoSEQ multiplex PCR. The data show a few hundred thousand clones, around 80% seen once. Material: peripheral blood. V and J are TRBV30 and TRBJ1-5; tentatively, D is TRBD1 (5 bases). This TCR was sampled from a woman older than 75 with acute or convalescent COVID-19. The CDR3 sequence is CAWALGKGQPQHF. The CDR3 DNA is TGTGCCTGGGCCTTGGGGAAGGGGCAGCCCCAGCATTTT.